This note documents a single T cell receptor (beta chain) sequence. The data are from a study of blood T cell repertoires in COVID-19. Study overall: T cells, B-cell-depleted T cells, or PBMCs provided the cDNA or gDNA that served as material.

Authors' data handling: Amplifying reference gene primers gave estimates of nucleated cell counts. Produced via immunoSEQ multiplex PCR; TCRdb's table is partial and in-frame only. That table is the source of V, J and clone size, and D and trimming were worked out from the DNA. The sample includes about 140,000 clones, 75% to 90% of them seen just once. Trimming took 5 bases from V and 4 from J, leaving 15 bases between them. The CDR3 has 15 amino acids. Germline CDR1 is SEHNR and CDR2 is FQNEAQ (reference sequence). The receptor's source is a woman at least 80 years old with acute or convalescent COVID-19. The rearrangement links TRBV7-9 to TRBJ1-3; tentative D call: TRBD1 (6 bases). Sequenced input: peripheral blood. DNA of the CDR3: TGTGCCAGCAGCCCACCGGGGCAGGGGGGAAACACCATATATTTT. Amino acids: CASSPPGQGGNTIYF.